The table lists the clone carrying this TCR beta chain with a few counts. TCRdb's copy holds only in-frame clones and misses some; the assay was immunoSEQ multiplex PCR. The sample lists around 130,000 clones; about 76% were seen once. The sample comes from a study of blood T cell repertoires in COVID-19. Study-wide background: COVID-19 samples, acute and convalescent, were from the United States, Italy and Spain. The analysed material was cDNA or gDNA that came from T cells, B-cell-depleted T cells, or PBMCs.

The sequenced sample consisted of peripheral blood. This receptor was obtained from an elderly man with acute or convalescent COVID-19.

CDR3 DNA sequence: TGTGCCAGCCGGTCAGGGGTCACTGAAGCTTTCTTT. Translating it yields CASRSGVTEAFF. The chain combines TRBV27 with TRBJ1-1, with D possibly being TRBD1 (6 bases). CDR3 length: 12 amino acids. Per the germline V gene, CDR1 is MNHEY and CDR2 is SMNVEV (reference sequence). V was trimmed by 8 bases and J by 4 bases, leaving 11 bases between them.